The 13 T cell receptor beta chains presented below share a single source sample, sequenced in a study of blood T cell repertoires in COVID-19 (dated by TCRdb to 2020 to 2022). Library preparation was by the immunoSEQ multiplex PCR assay. In its TCRdb copy, this immuneACCESS table keeps in-frame sequences only and misses some clones. Where compared with another copy, unresolved V genes explain less than half of these, and the others have no known cause. The sample records fewer than 85,000 clones, around 91% of which are singletons. The ten largest make up 8.5% of the sample. Material for sequencing was peripheral blood. Every receptor here comes from a human donor in a cohort sampled during active COVID-19.

The chain carries TRBV2 and TRBJ2-7, with D tentatively TRBD2 (7 bases). CDR3 size: 14 residues. The germline V and J ends were trimmed by 8 bases and 6 bases, with 20 bases remaining between them. CDR1 is SNHLY, CDR2 FYNNEI, per germline. CDR3 residues: CASRRGGDSGEQYF. DNA for the CDR3: TGTGCCAGCCGGAGGGGGGGGGATAGTGGCGAGCAGTACTTC.

V usage is TRBV19 and J usage is TRBJ1-1; D may be TRBD1 (5 bases). CDR1 LNHDA and CDR2 SQIVND come from the germline V gene (reference sequence). V was cut by 7 bases and J by 1 base, with 10 bases left in between. The CDR3 spans 13 residues. CDR3 residues: CASTLTGNTEAFF. The CDR3 region has the DNA TGTGCCAGTACCCTTACAGGGAACACTGAAGCTTTCTTT.

The chain uses TRBV19 and TRBJ1-5; the match to TRBD1 covers 7 bases. Germline assignment: CDR1 LNHDA and CDR2 SQIVND (reference sequence). The V and J ends lost 8 bases and 4 bases, in that order; junction bases with no gene match: 5. There are 13 residues in the CDR3. The CDR3 coding sequence is TGTGCCAGTGATCGACAGGGTAATCAGCCCCAGCATTTT. Its protein product is CASDRQGNQPQHF.

The chain has TRBV7-2 and TRBJ2-7; 10 bases agree with TRBD1. Trimming removed 1 base from V and 4 bases from J; junction bases left unmatched: 4. Germline-derived CDR1 and CDR2 are SGHTA and FQGNSA. CDR3 length: 15 amino acids. CDR3 coding DNA: TGTGCCAGCAGCTTAGACGGGACAGGGGATTACGAGCAGTACTTC. It yields the protein CASSLDGTGDYEQYF.

The V call is TRBV12-3 or TRBV12-4, the J call TRBJ2-7, with 7 positions matching TRBD2. This CDR3 has 12 amino acids. Unmatched junction bases numbered 0, after V lost 4 bases and J lost 3 bases. DNA for the CDR3: TGTGCCAGCAGTTGGGGGGGCTACGAGCAGTACTTC. This encodes CASSWGGYEQYF.

In nucleotides, the CDR3 is TGCAGCGCCACCTTCCAGGCGGGCTACACCTTC. This encodes CSATFQAGYTF. This chain links TRBV29-1 with TRBJ1-2; no clear D. Germline CDR1 is SQVTM and CDR2 is ANQGSEA. CDR3 length equals 11 residues. V lost 7 bases, J lost 8 bases, and 14 bases lay in between.

This chain uses TRBV13 with TRBJ1-1; D gene ambiguous. Germline CDR1 reads PRHDT; CDR2 reads FYEKMQ (reference sequence). Trimming cost V 0 bases and J 5 bases, with 10 bases left between them. This CDR3 has 14 amino acids. The CDR3 reads CASSLGEGRTEAFF. CDR3 nucleotide sequence: TGTGCCAGCAGCTTAGGAGAGGGTAGGACTGAAGCTTTCTTT.

The chain couples TRBV3-1 (or the pseudogene TRBV3-2) to TRBJ1-2; TRBD1 aligns across 9 bases. V shed 1 base, J shed 8 bases, and the junction held 5 bases outside the gene matches. CDR1 and CDR2 from the germline V gene are LGHDT and YNNKEL (reference sequence). The CDR3 is 14 residues long. This CDR3 reads CASSQAGQGGGYTF. CDR3 in DNA: TGTGCCAGCAGCCAAGCGGGACAGGGAGGCGGCTACACCTTC.

The V and J genes are TRBV9 and TRBJ2-7; TRBD1 matches 10 bases. The length of the CDR3 is 15 residues. J lost 5 bases, V lost 4 bases, and 9 bases had no gene match. Per the germline V gene, CDR1 is SGDLS and CDR2 is YYNGEE. DNA of the CDR3: TGTGCCAGCAGCTCTAGGGCGACAGGGGGCCACGAGCAGTACTTC. It translates to CASSSRATGGHEQYF.

The CDR3 DNA follows: TGTGCCAGCAGTGAAGGGGAGGCGGGCTACACCTTC. It translates to CASSEGEAGYTF. The gene calls are TRBV2 and TRBJ1-2; D is undetermined. The CDR3 is 12 residues long. Per germline, CDR1 SNHLY and CDR2 FYNNEI. Trimming took 1 base from V and 8 from J, leaving 8 bases between them.

The rearrangement links TRBV18 to TRBJ1-6; 7 nucleotides align to TRBD1. CDR3 length: 15 residues. Germline trimming cut 5 bases from V and 4 bases from J; bases unmatched to any gene: 5. Germline values: CDR1 KGHSH, CDR2 LQKENI. CDR3 in amino acids: CASSTDRRYNSPLHF. The CDR3 nucleotides are TGTGCCAGCTCAACGGACAGGAGGTATAATTCACCCCTCCACTTT.

This clone was seen once. The rearrangement uses TRBV6-6 and TRBJ2-7; TRBD1 agrees at 8 bases. Germline V CDR1 and CDR2: MNHNY, SVGAGI (reference sequence). The CDR3 consists of 14 residues. The V segment lost 5 bases and the J segment 1 base; nucleotides outside the gene matches: 4. For the CDR3, the DNA is TGTGCCAGCAGTCCCGGACAGGGATCCTACGAGCAGTACTTC. It codes for CASSPGQGSYEQYF.

The chain employs TRBV5-4 and TRBJ2-5; the D gene is possibly TRBD1 (7 bases). Trimming removed 1 base from V and 5 bases from J, with 15 bases in between. Germline CDR1 reads SGHNT; CDR2 reads YYREEE (reference sequence). The CDR3 contains 15 residues. CDR3 protein: CASSLRQGGDETQYF. The DNA of the CDR3 is TGTGCCAGCAGCTTGAGACAGGGAGGTGACGAGACCCAGTACTTC.